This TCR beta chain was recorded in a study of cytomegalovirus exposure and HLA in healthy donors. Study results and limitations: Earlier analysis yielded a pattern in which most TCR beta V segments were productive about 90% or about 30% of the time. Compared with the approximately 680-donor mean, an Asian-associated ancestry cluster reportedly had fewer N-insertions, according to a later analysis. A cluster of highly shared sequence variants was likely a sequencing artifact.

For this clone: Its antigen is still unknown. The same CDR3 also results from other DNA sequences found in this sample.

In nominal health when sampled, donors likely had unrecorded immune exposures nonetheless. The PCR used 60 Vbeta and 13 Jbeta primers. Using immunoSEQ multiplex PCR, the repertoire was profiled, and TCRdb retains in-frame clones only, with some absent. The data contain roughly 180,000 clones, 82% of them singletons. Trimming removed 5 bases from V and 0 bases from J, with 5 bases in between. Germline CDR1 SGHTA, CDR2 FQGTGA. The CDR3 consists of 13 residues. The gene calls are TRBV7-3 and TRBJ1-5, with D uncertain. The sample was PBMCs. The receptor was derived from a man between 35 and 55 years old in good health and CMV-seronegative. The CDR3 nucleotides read TGTGCCAGCAGCCGGGGTAGCAATCAGCCCCAGCATTTT. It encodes CASSRGSNQPQHF.